Sequencing of this TCR beta chain was carried out in a study of T cells in Graves' hyperthyroidism and ophthalmopathy. The CDR3 has 13 amino acids. Germline V gives CDR1 SGHNT, CDR2 YENEEA. V was pared by 5 bases and J by 7 bases, with 13 bases between. This clonotype was recorded a few times. The CDR3 regions of TCR beta were amplified from RNA transcripts. HTBI primers drove first-round RT-PCR of the TCR CDR3. One entry per CDR3 protein results from TCRdb running MiXCR on the multiplex PCR reads. The data hold some 300,000 distinct CDR3 sequences, with around a sixth observed a single time. The receptor was isolated from a man younger than 40 with Graves' hyperthyroidism. What was sequenced was blood. The chain recombines TRBV11-3 with TRBJ2-3; D unresolved. CDR3 DNA: TGTGCCAGCAGCCAGCCAGGCCGGCATACGCAGTATTTT. It encodes CASSQPGRHTQYF.